This TCR beta chain was found in a study of blood T cell repertoires in COVID-19. Looking at the study overall: The United States, Italy and Spain were the sources of the acute and convalescent COVID-19 samples. Sources were T cells, B-cell-depleted T cells, or PBMCs; the material itself was cDNA or gDNA.

Per the study methods: Nucleated cell counts were estimated from reference gene primer amplification. Repertoires were generated with immunoSEQ multiplex PCR, while TCRdb's copy carries only in-frame clones and drops some. Clone size and V and J calls were adopted from that table, with D and trimming inferred from the DNA. The sample includes about 150,000 clones, approximately 85% of them seen just once. The CDR3 length is 16 residues. While infection was still active, Seattle patients were enrolled and then followed longitudinally. J is TRBJ1-5 and V is TRBV21-1; TRBD1, the table's D call, was not compared with the DNA. TRBV21-1 is listed as a pseudogene. The sequencing sample was made of peripheral blood. This sequence originates from a woman aged 55-69 years with COVID-19, enrolled during active disease. This chain's CDR3 is CASSKDGDRSQRPQHF. Written as DNA, the CDR3 is TGTGCCAGCAGCAAAGACGGGGACAGGAGCCAGAGGCCCCAGCATTTT.